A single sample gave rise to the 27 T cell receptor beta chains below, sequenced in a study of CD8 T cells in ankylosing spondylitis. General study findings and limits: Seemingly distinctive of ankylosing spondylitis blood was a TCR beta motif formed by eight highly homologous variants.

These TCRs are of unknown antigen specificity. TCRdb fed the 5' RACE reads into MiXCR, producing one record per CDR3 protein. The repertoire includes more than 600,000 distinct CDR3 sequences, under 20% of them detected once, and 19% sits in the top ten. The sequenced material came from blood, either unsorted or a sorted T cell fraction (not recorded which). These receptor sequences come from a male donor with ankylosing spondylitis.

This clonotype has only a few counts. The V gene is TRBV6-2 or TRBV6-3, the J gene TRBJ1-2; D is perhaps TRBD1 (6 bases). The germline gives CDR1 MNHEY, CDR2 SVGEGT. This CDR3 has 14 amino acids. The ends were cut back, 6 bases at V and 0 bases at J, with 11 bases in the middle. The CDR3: CASRSTGSNYGYTF. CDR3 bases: TGTGCCAGCAGGTCCACAGGGTCTAACTATGGCTACACCTTC.

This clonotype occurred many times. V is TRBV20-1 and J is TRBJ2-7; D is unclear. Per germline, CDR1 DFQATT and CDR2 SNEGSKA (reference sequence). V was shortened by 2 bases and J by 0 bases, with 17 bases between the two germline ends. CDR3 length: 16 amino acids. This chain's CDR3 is CSARKEWAASSYEQYF. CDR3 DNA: TGCAGTGCTAGAAAGGAATGGGCGGCCAGCTCCTACGAGCAGTACTTC.

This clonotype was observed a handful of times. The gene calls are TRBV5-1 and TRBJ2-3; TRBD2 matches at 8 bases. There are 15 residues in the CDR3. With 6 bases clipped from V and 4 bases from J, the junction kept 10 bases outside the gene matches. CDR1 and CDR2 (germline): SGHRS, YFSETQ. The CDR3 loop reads CASTLDGGGPDTQYF. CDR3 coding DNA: TGCGCCAGCACCCTAGACGGGGGGGGCCCAGATACGCAGTATTTT.

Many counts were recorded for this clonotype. The CDR3 loop reads CASSQTDEQFF. The CDR3 DNA is TGTGCCAGCAGCCAGACGGATGAGCAGTTCTTC. The chain has TRBV3-1 and TRBJ2-1; no clear D. Germline V lookup: CDR1 LGHDT, CDR2 YNNKEL (reference sequence). V lost 3 bases and J lost 8, with 5 bases in between. The CDR3 has 11 residues.

The CDR3 DNA reads as TGTGCCAGCAGCCCTTACGGGACTACTGGCTATGGGGCCAACGTCCTGACTTTC. This codes for CASSPYGTTGYGANVLTF. The rearrangement links TRBV4-2 to TRBJ2-6, with TRBD2 matching 7 bases. The V and J ends lost 4 bases and 3 bases, in that order; junction bases with no gene match: 12. The CDR3 runs 18 residues. Germline V CDR1 and CDR2: LGHNA, YNFKEQ.

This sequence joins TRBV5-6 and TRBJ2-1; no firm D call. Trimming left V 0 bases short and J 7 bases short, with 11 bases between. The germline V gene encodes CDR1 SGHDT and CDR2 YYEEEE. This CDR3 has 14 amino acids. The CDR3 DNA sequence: TGTGCCAGCAGCTTGGTGGGAATTGGGAATGAGCAGTTCTTC. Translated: CASSLVGIGNEQFF. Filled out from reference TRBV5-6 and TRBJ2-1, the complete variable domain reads DAGVTQSPTHLIKTRGQQVTLRCSPKSGHDTVSWYQQALGQGPQFIFQYYEEEERQRGNFPDRFSGHQFPNYSSELNVNALLLGDSALYLCASSLVGIGNEQFFGPGTRLTVL.

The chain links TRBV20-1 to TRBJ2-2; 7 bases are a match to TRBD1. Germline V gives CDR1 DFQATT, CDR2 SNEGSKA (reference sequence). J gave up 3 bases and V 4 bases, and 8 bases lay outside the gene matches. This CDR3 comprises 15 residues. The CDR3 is CSAKRQGRYTGELFF. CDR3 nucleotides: TGCAGTGCTAAAAGACAGGGTCGATACACCGGGGAGCTGTTTTTT.

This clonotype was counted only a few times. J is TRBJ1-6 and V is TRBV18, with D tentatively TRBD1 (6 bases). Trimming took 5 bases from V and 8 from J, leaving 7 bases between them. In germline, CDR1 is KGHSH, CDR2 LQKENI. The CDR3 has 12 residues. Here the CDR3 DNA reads TGTGCCAGCTCAAACAGGGATTCACCCCTCCACTTT. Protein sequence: CASSNRDSPLHF. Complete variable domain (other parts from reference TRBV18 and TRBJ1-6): NAGVMQNPRHLVRRRGQEARLRCSPMKGHSHVYWYRQLPEEGLKFMVYLQKENIIDESGMPKERFSAEFPKEGPSILRIQQVVRGDSAAYFCASSNRDSPLHFGNGTRLTVT.

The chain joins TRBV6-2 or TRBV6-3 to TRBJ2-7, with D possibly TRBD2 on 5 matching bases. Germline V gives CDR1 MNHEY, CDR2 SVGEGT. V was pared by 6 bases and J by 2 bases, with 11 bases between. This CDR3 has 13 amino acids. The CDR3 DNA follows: TGTGCCAGCAGGCGGGTCCGGACCTACGAGCAGTACTTC. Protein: CASRRVRTYEQYF.

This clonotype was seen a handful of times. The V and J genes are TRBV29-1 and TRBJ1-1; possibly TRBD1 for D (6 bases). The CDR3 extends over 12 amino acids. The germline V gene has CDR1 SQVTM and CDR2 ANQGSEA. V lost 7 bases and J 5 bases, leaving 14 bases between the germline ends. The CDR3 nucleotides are TGCAGCGGTAAACAGGGTAGGACTGAAGCTTTCTTT. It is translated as CSGKQGRTEAFF.

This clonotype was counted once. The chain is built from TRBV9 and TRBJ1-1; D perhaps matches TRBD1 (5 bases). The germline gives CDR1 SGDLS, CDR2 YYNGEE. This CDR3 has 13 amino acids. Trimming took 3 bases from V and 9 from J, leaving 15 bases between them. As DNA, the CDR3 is TGTGCCAGCAGCGGGGACGTCTCGGAGAAAGCTTTCTTT. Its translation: CASSGDVSEKAFF.

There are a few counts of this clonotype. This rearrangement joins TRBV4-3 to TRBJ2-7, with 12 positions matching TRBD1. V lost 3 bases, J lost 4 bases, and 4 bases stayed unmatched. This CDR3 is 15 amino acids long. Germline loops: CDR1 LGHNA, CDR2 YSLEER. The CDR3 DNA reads TGCGCCAGCAGCCAGTCGGGACAGGGGGCTTACGAGCAGTACTTC. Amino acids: CASSQSGQGAYEQYF.

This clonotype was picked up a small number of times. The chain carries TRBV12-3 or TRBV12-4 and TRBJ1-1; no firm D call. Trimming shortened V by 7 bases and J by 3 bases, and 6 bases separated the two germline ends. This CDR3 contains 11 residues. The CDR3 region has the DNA TGTGCCAGCAAAATGTACACTGAAGCTTTCTTT. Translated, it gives CASKMYTEAFF.

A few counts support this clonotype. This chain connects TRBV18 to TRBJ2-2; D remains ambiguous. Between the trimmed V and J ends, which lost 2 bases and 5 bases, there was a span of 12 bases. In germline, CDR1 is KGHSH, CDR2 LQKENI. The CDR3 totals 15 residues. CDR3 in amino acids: CASSPGGVGTGELFF. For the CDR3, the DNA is TGTGCCAGCTCACCAGGCGGCGTCGGGACCGGGGAGCTGTTTTTT.

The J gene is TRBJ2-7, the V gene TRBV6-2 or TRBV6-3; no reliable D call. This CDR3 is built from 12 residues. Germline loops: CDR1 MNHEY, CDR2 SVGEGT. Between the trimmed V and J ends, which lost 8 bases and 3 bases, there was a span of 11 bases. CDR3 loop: CASSADLYEQYF. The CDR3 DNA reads TGTGCCAGCTCCGCGGACCTCTACGAGCAGTACTTC.

The CDR3 region has the DNA TGCAGTGCTAATGGGGGGTTTGTCTCCTACGAGCAGTACTTC. Translated: CSANGGFVSYEQYF. The chain joins TRBV20-1 to TRBJ2-7; D perhaps matches TRBD2 (6 bases). Between the trimmed V and J ends, which lost 4 bases and 0 bases, there was a span of 13 bases. This CDR3 has 14 residues. The germline V gene has CDR1 DFQATT and CDR2 SNEGSKA (reference sequence).

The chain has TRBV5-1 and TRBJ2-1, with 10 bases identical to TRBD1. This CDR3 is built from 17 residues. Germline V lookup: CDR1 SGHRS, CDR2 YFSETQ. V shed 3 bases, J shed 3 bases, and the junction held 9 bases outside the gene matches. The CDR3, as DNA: TGCGCCAGCAGCTCAACCGGGGGGACAGGGGTCTACAATGAGCAGTTCTTC. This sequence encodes CASSSTGGTGVYNEQFF.

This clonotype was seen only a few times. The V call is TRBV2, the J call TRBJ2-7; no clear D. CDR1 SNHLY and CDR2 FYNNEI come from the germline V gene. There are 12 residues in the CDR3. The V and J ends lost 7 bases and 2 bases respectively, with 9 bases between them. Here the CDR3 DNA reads TGTGCCAGCACAAGACAACCCTACGAGCAGTACTTC. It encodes CASTRQPYEQYF.

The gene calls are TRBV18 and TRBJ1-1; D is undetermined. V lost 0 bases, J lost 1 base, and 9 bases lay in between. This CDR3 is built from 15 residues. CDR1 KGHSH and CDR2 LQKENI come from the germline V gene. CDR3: CASSPPLSENTEAFF. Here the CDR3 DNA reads TGTGCCAGCTCACCACCCCTCTCGGAGAACACTGAAGCTTTCTTT.

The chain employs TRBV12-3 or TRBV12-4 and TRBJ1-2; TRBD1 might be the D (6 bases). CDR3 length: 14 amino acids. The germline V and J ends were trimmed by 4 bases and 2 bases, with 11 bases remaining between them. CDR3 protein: CASSSLTGNYGYTF. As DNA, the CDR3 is TGTGCCAGCAGTTCCCTAACAGGGAACTATGGCTACACCTTC.

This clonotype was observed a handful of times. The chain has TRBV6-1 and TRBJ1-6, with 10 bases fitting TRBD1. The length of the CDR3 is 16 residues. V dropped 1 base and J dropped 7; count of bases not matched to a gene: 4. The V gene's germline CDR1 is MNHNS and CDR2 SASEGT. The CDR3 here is CASSEELGQGNSPLHF. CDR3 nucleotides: TGTGCCAGCAGTGAAGAATTGGGACAGGGGAATTCACCCCTCCACTTT.

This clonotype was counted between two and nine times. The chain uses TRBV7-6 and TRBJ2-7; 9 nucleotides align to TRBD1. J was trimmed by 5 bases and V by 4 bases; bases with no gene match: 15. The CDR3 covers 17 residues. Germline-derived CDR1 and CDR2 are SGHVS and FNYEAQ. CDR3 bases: TGTGCCAGCAGCTCCGACAGGGGGTACGACAAGCCCCACGAGCAGTACTTC. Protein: CASSSDRGYDKPHEQYF.

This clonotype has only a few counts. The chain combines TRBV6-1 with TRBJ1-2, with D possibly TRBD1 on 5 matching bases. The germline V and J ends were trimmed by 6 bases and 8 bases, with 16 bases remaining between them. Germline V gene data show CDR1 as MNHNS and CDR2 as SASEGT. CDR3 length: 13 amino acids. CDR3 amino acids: CASSPGTSQGYTF. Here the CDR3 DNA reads TGTGCCAGCAGCCCCGGGACTTCTCAGGGCTACACCTTC.

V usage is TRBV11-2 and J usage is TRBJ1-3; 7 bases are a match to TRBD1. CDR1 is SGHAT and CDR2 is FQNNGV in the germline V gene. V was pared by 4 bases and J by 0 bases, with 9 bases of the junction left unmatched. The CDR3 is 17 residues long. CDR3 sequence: CASSSRQGFGSGNTIYF. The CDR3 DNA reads TGTGCCAGCAGCTCCAGACAGGGTTTTGGCTCTGGAAACACCATATATTTT.

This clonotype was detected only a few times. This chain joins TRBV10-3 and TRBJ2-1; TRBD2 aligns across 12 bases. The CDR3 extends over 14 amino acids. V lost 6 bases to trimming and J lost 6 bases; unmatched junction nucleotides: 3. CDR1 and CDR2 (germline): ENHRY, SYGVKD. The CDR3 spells CAIRLTSGSNEQFF. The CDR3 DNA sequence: TGTGCCATCAGACTGACTAGCGGGAGCAATGAGCAGTTCTTC.

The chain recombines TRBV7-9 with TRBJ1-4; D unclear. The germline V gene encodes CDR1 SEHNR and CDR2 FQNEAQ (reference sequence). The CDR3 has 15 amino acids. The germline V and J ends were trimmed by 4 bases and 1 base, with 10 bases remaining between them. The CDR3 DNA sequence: TGTGCCAGCAGCTCCCAGGCACTAACTAATGAAAAACTGTTTTTT. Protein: CASSSQALTNEKLFF.

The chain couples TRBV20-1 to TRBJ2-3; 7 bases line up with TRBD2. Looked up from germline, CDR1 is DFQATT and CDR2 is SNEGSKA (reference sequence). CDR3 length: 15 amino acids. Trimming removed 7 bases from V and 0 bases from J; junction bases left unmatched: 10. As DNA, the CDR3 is TGCAGTGGGGCTAGCGGAGCCGCTAGCACAGATACGCAGTATTTT. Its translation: CSGASGAASTDTQYF.